A selection of T cell receptor beta chains follows, all from one sample in a study of cytomegalovirus exposure and HLA in healthy donors. TCRdb's copy holds only in-frame clones and misses some; the assay was immunoSEQ multiplex PCR. The table lists 150,000 or so clones, over 60% of them singletons. Sequencing used PBMCs. Source of these receptors: a young woman in good health and CMV-seronegative. The CDR3 runs from the conserved cysteine through the conserved F or W. A D gene is named only where the DNA matches it firmly.

CASSYQGDSNQPQHF,TRBJ1-5,NA,TRBV6-5
CASSRGPRNTEAFF,TRBJ1-1,NA,TRBV19
CASSPAGGQETQYF,TRBJ2-5,NA,TRBV7-2
CASSYSTGGDTEAFF,TRBJ1-1,NA,TRBV6-5
CASSLQGSLMDTQYF,TRBJ2-3,NA,TRBV7-8
CASSVGRLTDEQFF,TRBJ2-1,NA,TRBV9
CASSRDRFYEQYF,NA,TRBD1,TRBV5-4
CASSVGVSNTEAFF,TRBJ1-1,NA,TRBV5-1
CASTPGQGNTEAFF,TRBJ1-1,TRBD1,TRBV7-2
CASSQRDRAHNEQFF,TRBJ2-1,TRBD1,TRBV14
CATSSRQEPSYGYTF,TRBJ1-2,NA,TRBV15
CASSQSAANTGELFF,TRBJ2-2,NA,TRBV4-3
CASSPYLYRDEQFF,TRBJ2-1,NA,TRBV6-5
CASSSGTAQETQYF,TRBJ2-5,TRBD1,TRBV27
CASSSVGMGPWIF,TRBJ2-1,NA,TRBV6-5
CTSSQDAGASENEQYF,TRBJ2-7,NA,TRBV1
CASSLHATGTSGNTIYF,TRBJ1-3,NA,TRBV7-2
CASRLGQGRNTF,TRBJ1-2,TRBD1,TRBV2
CASSEIGRGGTDTQYF,TRBJ2-3,TRBD2,TRBV2
CASSVGIYRNQNYGYTF,TRBJ1-2,NA,TRBV9
CASSLSGFRAEVETQYF,TRBJ2-5,NA,TRBV13
CASSPRAGRAAANIQYF,TRBJ2-4,NA,TRBV2
CASSIDPDRVGELFF,TRBJ2-2,TRBD1,TRBV5-4
CSAGGDYGYTF,TRBJ1-2,NA,TRBV20-1
CASSPPGQGSYEQYF,TRBJ2-7,NA,TRBV18